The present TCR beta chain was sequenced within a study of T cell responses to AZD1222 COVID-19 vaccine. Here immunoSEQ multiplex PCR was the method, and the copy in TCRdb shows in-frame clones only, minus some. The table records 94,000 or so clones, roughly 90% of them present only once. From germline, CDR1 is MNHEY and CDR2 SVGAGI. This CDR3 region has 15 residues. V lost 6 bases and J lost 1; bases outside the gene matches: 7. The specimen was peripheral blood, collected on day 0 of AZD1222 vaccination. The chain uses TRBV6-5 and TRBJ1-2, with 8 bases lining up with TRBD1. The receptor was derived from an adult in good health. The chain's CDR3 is CASSAGQGFNYGYTF. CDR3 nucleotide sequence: TGTGCCAGCAGCGCCGGACAGGGCTTTAACTATGGCTACACCTTC.